This TCR beta chain was retrieved from a study of Graves' ophthalmopathy and Graves' hyperthyroidism. Study-wide background: Untreated patients at initial diagnosis provided peripheral blood.

Points from the study as a whole: A model built from 13 signatures distinguished ophthalmopathy from stable hyperthyroidism with roughly 90% sensitivity and about 80% specificity. The majority of expanded thyroid clonotypes above 0.001 frequency also occurred in blood.

A word on this clonotype: Its antigen is not identified.

The germline V gene encodes CDR1 ENHRY and CDR2 SYGVKD. The CDR3 sequence is 12 residues long. The V end was cut by 8 bases, the J end by 4 bases, with 11 bases between. The TCR beta CDR3 regions underwent amplification from RNA transcripts. HTBI-primed first-round RT-PCR preceded second-round multiplex PCR. One entry per CDR3 protein, called by TCRdb with MiXCR from the multiplex PCR reads. The repertoire has 500,000 to 700,000 distinct CDR3 sequences, roughly 20% of them found once; the top ten carry around 6.5%. The rearrangement uses TRBV10-3 and TRBJ1-1, with D possibly being TRBD1 (6 bases). Material: peripheral blood. The receptor's source is a woman younger than 35 with stable Graves' hyperthyroidism. Some clones in this sample may be carry-over from other donors' samples. CDR3 region: CAIGGGGTEAFF. The CDR3 DNA sequence: TGTGCCATCGGAGGAGGGGGCACTGAAGCTTTCTTT.